The T cell receptor (beta chain) under discussion was sequenced for a study of blood T cell repertoires in COVID-19. Enrollees, 18 to 89 years old, lived in 20 to 25 US areas. V gave up 0 bases and J gave up 9 bases; unmatched junction bases: 7. The CDR3 spans 15 residues. CDR1 MGHRA and CDR2 YSYEKL come from the germline V gene. Generated by immunoSEQ multiplex PCR, the TCRdb table keeps only in-frame clones and is missing some. The table lists 120,000 to 150,000 clones, roughly 80% of them singletons. This clone was detected only once. The chain carries TRBV4-1 and TRBJ2-1; 8 nucleotides line up with TRBD2. This receptor was identified in a middle-aged woman who had recovered from COVID-19. Sequencing input: PBMCs or T cells enriched from blood (not recorded which). The CDR3 sequence is CASSQEGGRRGEQFF. As DNA, the CDR3 is TGCGCCAGCAGCCAAGAGGGCGGGAGGCGGGGTGAGCAGTTCTTC.